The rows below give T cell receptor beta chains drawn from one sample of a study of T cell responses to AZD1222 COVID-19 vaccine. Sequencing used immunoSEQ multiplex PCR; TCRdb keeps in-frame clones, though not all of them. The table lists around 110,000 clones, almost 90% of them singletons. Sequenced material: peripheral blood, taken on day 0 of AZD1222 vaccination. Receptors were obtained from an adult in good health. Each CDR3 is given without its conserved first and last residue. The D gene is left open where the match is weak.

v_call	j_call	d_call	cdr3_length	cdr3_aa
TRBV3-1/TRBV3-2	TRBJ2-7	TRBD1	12	ASSPDRGPYEQY
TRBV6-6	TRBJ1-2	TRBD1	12	ASSYGQANYGYT
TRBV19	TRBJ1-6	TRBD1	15	ASSIDGQAAEVSPLH
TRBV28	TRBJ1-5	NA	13	ASSFATRSNQPQH
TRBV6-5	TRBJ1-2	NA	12	ASSYKGVNYGYT
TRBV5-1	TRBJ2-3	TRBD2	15	ASSPRLAGVFTDTQY
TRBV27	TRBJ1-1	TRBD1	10	ASRGQGSEAF
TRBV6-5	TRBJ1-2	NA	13	ASSYSTPGSYGYT
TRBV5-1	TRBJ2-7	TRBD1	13	ASSLGQGSTPEQY
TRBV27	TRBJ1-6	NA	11	ASSWVGNSPLH
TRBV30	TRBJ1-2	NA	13	AWSVGTGADLGYT
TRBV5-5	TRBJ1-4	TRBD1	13	ASSPGTGNNEKLF
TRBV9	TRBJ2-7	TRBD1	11	ASSGQGAYEQY
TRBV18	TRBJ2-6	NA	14	ASSPQGVSGANVLT
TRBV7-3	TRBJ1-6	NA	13	ASSLTSGGNSPLH
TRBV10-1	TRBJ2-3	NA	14	ASTPSLCGVEDTQY
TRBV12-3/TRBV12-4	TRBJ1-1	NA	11	ASSFSSNTEAF
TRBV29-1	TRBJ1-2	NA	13	SVERRAGRDYGYT
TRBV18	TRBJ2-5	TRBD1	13	ASSPRQGNQETQY
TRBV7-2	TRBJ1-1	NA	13	ASSLGGERNTEAF
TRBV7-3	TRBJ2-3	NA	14	ASSSQGSFGTDTQY
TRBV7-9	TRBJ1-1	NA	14	ASSTRGFRGDTEAF
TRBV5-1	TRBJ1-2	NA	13	ASSSEPSGDYGYT
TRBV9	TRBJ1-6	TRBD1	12	ASSQGQGYSPLH
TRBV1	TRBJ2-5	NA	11	TSSGKPPETQY
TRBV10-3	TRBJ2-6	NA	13	ATMGGRSGANVLT
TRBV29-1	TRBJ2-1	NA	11	SVDGSLWNEQF
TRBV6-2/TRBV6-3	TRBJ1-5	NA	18	ASSYRPVSGHRDSNQPQH
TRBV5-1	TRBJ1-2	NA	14	ASSLSFEVPRYGYT
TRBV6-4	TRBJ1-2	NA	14	ASSDPRNRIRYGYT
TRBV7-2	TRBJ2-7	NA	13	ASSAYRDAPYEQY
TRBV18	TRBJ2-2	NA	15	ASSPLNIPLDTGELF
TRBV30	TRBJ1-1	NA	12	AWSRMTPNTEAF
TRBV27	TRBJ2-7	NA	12	ASSRDGVSYEQY
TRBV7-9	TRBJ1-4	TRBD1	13	ASSLRQGAWEKLF
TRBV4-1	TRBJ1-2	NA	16	ASSQDTPGLQPTGGYT
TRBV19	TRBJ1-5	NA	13	ASTVVGNSNQPQH
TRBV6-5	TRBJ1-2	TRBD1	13	ASSYSGQLNYGYT
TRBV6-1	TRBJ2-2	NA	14	ASSERGVGETGELF
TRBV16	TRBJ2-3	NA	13	ASSQLARSSDTQY
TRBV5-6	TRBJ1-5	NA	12	ASSLRQTNQPQH
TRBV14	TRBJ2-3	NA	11	ASSQHHTDTQY
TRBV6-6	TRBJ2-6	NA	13	ASMLQGSGANVLT
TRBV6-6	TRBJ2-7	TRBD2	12	ASSGTSGSYEQY
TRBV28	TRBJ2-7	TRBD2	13	ASSLEAGRGYEQY
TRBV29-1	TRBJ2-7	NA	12	SIPLTVDSYEQY
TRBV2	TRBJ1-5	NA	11	ASLQGSMQPQH
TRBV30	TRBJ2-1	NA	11	AWSYGEGDEQF
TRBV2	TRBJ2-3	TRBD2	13	ASRGVSGRSDTQY
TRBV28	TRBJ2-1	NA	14	ASSQTAPTLYNEQF
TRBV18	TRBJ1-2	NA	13	ASSTGQNTANGYT
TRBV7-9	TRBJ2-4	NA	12	ASSLDGAKNIQY